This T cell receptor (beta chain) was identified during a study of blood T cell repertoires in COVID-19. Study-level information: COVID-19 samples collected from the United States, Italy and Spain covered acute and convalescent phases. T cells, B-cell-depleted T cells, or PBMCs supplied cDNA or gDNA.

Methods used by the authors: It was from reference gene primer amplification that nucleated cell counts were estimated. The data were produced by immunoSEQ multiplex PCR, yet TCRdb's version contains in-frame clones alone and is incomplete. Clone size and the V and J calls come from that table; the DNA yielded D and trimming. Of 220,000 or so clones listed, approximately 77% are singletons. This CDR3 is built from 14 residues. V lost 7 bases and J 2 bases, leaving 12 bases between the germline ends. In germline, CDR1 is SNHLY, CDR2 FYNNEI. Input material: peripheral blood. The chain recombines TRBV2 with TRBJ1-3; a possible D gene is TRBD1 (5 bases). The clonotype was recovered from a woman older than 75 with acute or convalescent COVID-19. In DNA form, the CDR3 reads TGTGCCAGCAATCAGGGTGATGCTGGAAACACCATATATTTT. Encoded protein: CASNQGDAGNTIYF.